The 20 T cell receptor beta chains reported below all come from one sample, sequenced in a study of T cells in Graves' hyperthyroidism and ophthalmopathy. The source material, RNA transcripts, was used to amplify TCR beta CDR3 regions. HTBI primers were employed in a first-round RT-PCR of the TCR CDR3. TCRdb recomputed calls from the multiplex PCR reads with MiXCR, one row per CDR3 protein. The sample lists fewer than 700,000 distinct CDR3 sequences, about 17% seen once, with 3.5% to 4% in the top ten. Sequencing was carried out using blood. Receptors were obtained from a woman in her thirties with Graves' hyperthyroidism.

The V and J genes are TRBV6-1 and TRBJ2-1; 10 bases are shared with TRBD2. Germline V CDR1 and CDR2: MNHNS, SASEGT. CDR3 length equals 16 residues. Trimming removed 6 bases from V and 6 bases from J; junction bases left unmatched: 11. The CDR3 loop is CASSRPASGGFNEQFF. CDR3 nucleotides: TGTGCCAGCAGCCGCCCAGCTAGCGGGGGTTTCAATGAGCAGTTCTTC.

V gene TRBV20-1 combines with J gene TRBJ1-1; 8 bases are a match to TRBD1. Looked up from germline, CDR1 is DFQATT and CDR2 is SNEGSKA (reference sequence). The CDR3 is 13 amino acids. V gave up 4 bases and J gave up 4 bases; unmatched junction bases: 5. The CDR3 nucleotides are TGCAGTGCTAATGCCGGGACAGGCACTGAAGCTTTCTTT. It translates to CSANAGTGTEAFF.

This clonotype was counted at least ten times. CDR3 in amino acids: CASSLVGRGNEQFF. In DNA, the CDR3 is TGTGCCAGCAGCTTAGTTGGTAGGGGCAATGAGCAGTTCTTC. This sequence joins TRBV11-3 and TRBJ2-1; perhaps TRBD1 as D (5 bases). CDR1 is SGHNT, CDR2 YENEEA, per germline. This CDR3 contains 14 residues. The V end lost 1 base, the J end lost 6 bases, and 10 bases lay between the germline ends.

This clonotype has a count of ten or more. In DNA form, the CDR3 reads TGTGCCAGCAGTTCCCCCAGTTCTGGGGCCAACGTCCTGACTTTC. Its protein product is CASSSPSSGANVLTF. The gene calls are TRBV28 and TRBJ2-6, with unresolved D. This CDR3 has 15 residues. The V gene lost 4 bases and the J gene lost 1 base, with 8 bases spanning the gap. CDR1 and CDR2 from the germline V gene are MDHEN and SYDVKM. The entire variable domain, with the rest obtained from reference TRBV28 and TRBJ2-6, is as follows: DVKVTQSSRYLVKRTGEKVFLECVQDMDHENMFWYRQDPGLGLRLIYFSYDVKMKEKGDIPEGYSVSREKKERFSLILESASTNQTSMYLCASSSPSSGANVLTFGAGSRLTVL.

This chain connects TRBV19 to TRBJ2-7; weak D call: TRBD2 (6 bases). The length of the CDR3 is 16 residues. V lost 5 bases and J lost 0, with 17 bases in between. Germline assignment: CDR1 LNHDA and CDR2 SQIVND (reference sequence). In DNA form, the CDR3 reads TGTGCCAGTAGTGACCCGGGGGACTCGAGCTCCTACGAGCAGTACTTC. Translating it yields CASSDPGDSSSYEQYF.

This clonotype has ten or more counts. The rearrangement links TRBV20-1 to TRBJ2-1; TRBD2 agrees at 9 bases. Germline values: CDR1 DFQATT, CDR2 SNEGSKA (reference sequence). CDR3 size: 16 residues. With V trimmed by 3 bases and J by 3 bases, 9 bases remained unmatched. The CDR3 region is CSASGATSGFYNEQFF. CDR3 bases: TGCAGTGCTAGTGGAGCAACTAGCGGGTTCTACAATGAGCAGTTCTTC.

This clonotype came up many times. The chain combines TRBV12-3 or TRBV12-4 with TRBJ2-5; D is uncertain. The CDR3 sequence is 12 residues long. Trimming stripped 5 bases from V and 5 bases from J, with 9 bases between. CDR3 residues: CASSPLPETQYF. The CDR3, as DNA: TGTGCCAGCAGTCCTCTACCGGAGACCCAGTACTTC.

This clonotype was counted many times. This chain uses TRBV11-2 with TRBJ2-2; 10 positions agree with TRBD2. Germline V gene data show CDR1 as SGHAT and CDR2 as FQNNGV. V lost 8 bases and J lost 5; bases outside the gene matches: 5. This CDR3 region has 14 residues. CDR3 in DNA: TGTGCCAGCGTACTAGCGGGATTAACCGGGGAGCTGTTTTTT. Protein: CASVLAGLTGELFF.

At least ten counts were recorded for this clonotype. V and J are TRBV12-3 or TRBV12-4 and TRBJ2-1; D ambiguous. Trimming took 2 bases from V and 0 from J, leaving 11 bases between them. The CDR3 length is 16 residues. DNA for the CDR3: TGTGCCAGCAGTTTAAGGGTGGGAAGCTCCTACAATGAGCAGTTCTTC. This encodes CASSLRVGSSYNEQFF.

This clonotype occurred once. A clone one base away is much larger, so this may be a read error. The chain employs TRBV6-5 and TRBJ2-7, with 8 positions matching TRBD2. The germline gives CDR1 MNHEY, CDR2 SVGAGI. The CDR3 sequence is 18 residues long. The CDR3 sequence: CASSYSTREVFPSYGQYF. CDR3 DNA: TGTGCCAGCAGTTACTCGACGCGGGAGGTGTTTCCGTCCTACGGGCAGTACTTC.

Worth noting for this clonotype: Given a much more abundant clone one base away, this may be a read error. The CDR3: CTSSPRGSGGAGRQFF. DNA of the CDR3: TGTACCAGCAGTCCTAGGGGCTCGGGTGGCGCGGGAAGGCAGTTCTTC. J is TRBJ2-7 and V is TRBV28; maybe TRBD2 (6 bases). The J call is in doubt because the DNA end fits TRBJ2-1 better. In germline, CDR1 is MDHEN, CDR2 SYDVKM. CDR3 length: 16 amino acids.

The genes are TRBV28 and TRBJ2-7; maybe TRBD2 (6 bases). V lost 3 bases and J lost 4, with 13 bases in between. The CDR3 totals 14 residues. Germline V lookup: CDR1 MDHEN, CDR2 SYDVKM. The CDR3 reads CASSFGGRRYEQYF. For the CDR3, the DNA is TGTGCCAGCAGTTTTGGTGGGAGGCGGTACGAGCAGTACTTC.

This clonotype turned up a few times. V is TRBV20-1 and J is TRBJ2-5; 7 nucleotides line up with TRBD2. V was clipped by 4 bases and J by 2 bases; unmatched bases: 7. This CDR3 comprises 14 residues. Germline CDR1 DFQATT, CDR2 SNEGSKA (reference sequence). The CDR3 reads CSANPPSGQETQYF. The CDR3 bases are TGCAGTGCTAACCCTCCTAGCGGTCAAGAGACCCAGTACTTC.

There are a few counts of this clonotype. This chain connects TRBV4-1 to TRBJ2-5; D might be TRBD1 (5 bases). Trimming removed 3 bases at V and 1 base at J, with 12 bases between. The CDR3 runs 15 residues. Germline V CDR1 and CDR2: MGHRA, YSYEKL. Here the CDR3 reads CASSHPKTAQETQYF. The CDR3 region has the DNA TGCGCCAGCAGCCACCCGAAGACAGCCCAAGAGACCCAGTACTTC.

This clonotype was found a few times. The CDR3 bases are TGTGCCAGCAGTTTGGGGCCAGTCGTCTACGAGCAGTACTTC. It encodes CASSLGPVVYEQYF. The V call is TRBV28, the J call TRBJ2-7; tentative D call: TRBD1 (5 bases). The germline gives CDR1 MDHEN, CDR2 SYDVKM. This CDR3 is 14 amino acids long. The ends were cut back, 3 bases at V and 3 bases at J, with 12 bases in the middle.

This clonotype was observed a few times. This chain uses TRBV19 with TRBJ1-1; D not resolved. The CDR3 has 14 amino acids. V was shortened by 6 bases and J by 8 bases, with 19 bases between the two germline ends. Germline V gene sequence: CDR1 LNHDA, CDR2 SQIVND (reference sequence). The CDR3 DNA sequence: TGTGCCAGTAGGACCGTTTCTAAAGCGGCCGAAGCTTTCTTT. It encodes CASRTVSKAAEAFF.

This clonotype was detected many times. The chain couples TRBV4-1 to TRBJ2-1, with D tentatively TRBD2 (6 bases). The CDR3 is made up of 16 amino acids. V was trimmed by 1 base and J by 4 bases, leaving 14 bases between them. Germline V gene sequence: CDR1 MGHRA, CDR2 YSYEKL. DNA of the CDR3: TGCGCCAGCAGCCAAGGGGGACTGAAATCTTACAATGAGCAGTTCTTC. Translating it yields CASSQGGLKSYNEQFF.

As regards this clonotype: It may be a read error: a sequence one base away is much more abundant. The chain combines TRBV28 with TRBJ2-1; D not certain. The V end lost 4 bases, the J end lost 1 base, and 8 bases lay between the germline ends. Per germline, CDR1 MDHEN and CDR2 SYDVKM. This CDR3 is built from 14 residues. DNA of the CDR3: TGTGCCAGCAGTTGGGTGAGGTCCTACAATGAGCAGTTCTTC. As protein: CASSWVRSYNEQFF.

The table lists this clonotype with many counts. The chain couples TRBV7-9 to TRBJ2-5; TRBD2 matches 9 bases. CDR1 is SEHNR, CDR2 FQNEAQ, per germline (reference sequence). This CDR3 has 14 amino acids. The ends lost 9 bases at V and 4 bases at J; junction bases unmatched: 9. This chain's CDR3 is CASLKAAGGETQYF. The CDR3 DNA reads as TGTGCCAGTTTAAAAGCAGCGGGAGGAGAGACCCAGTACTTC.

The V call is TRBV28, the J call TRBJ1-5; D is perhaps TRBD1 (5 bases). CDR1 and CDR2 from the germline V gene are MDHEN and SYDVKM. V was pared by 3 bases and J by 11 bases, with 11 bases between. This CDR3 region has 12 residues. As DNA, the CDR3 is TGTGCCAGCAGTTTTGGGGGGATGTCCCAGCATTTT. It translates to CASSFGGMSQHF.